Presented here are 27 T cell receptor beta chains from one specimen sequenced in a study of neurological immune-mediated disorders. TCRdb re-derived calls from the 5' RACE reads in MiXCR, one entry per CDR3 protein. Of about 24,000 distinct CDR3 sequences listed, 13% are singletons. Sequencing was performed on PBMCs. The source is a woman aged 40 to 50 with HTLV-1-associated myelopathy (HAM/TSP).

This clonotype has a count of ten or more. This sequence joins TRBV20-1 and TRBJ2-3; 7 nucleotides line up with TRBD1. Trimming cost V 6 bases and J 0 bases; bases outside gene matches: 6. The length of the CDR3 is 14 residues. Germline loops: CDR1 DFQATT, CDR2 SNEGSKA (reference sequence). Here the CDR3 reads CSAGGRTSTDTQYF. The CDR3 DNA sequence: TGCAGTGCAGGGGGCCGTACTAGCACAGATACGCAGTATTTT.

This clonotype was picked up many times. This rearrangement joins TRBV5-1 to TRBJ1-1; the match to TRBD1 covers 12 bases. There are 16 residues in the CDR3. CDR1 and CDR2 (germline): SGHRS, YFSETQ. Trimming at V came to 4 bases and at J to 0 bases, leaving 4 bases not matched to a gene. In DNA, the CDR3 is TGCGCCAGCAGCACGGGGACAGGGGGCATGAACACTGAAGCTTTCTTT. Its translation: CASSTGTGGMNTEAFF.

This clonotype was seen ten or more times. This chain connects TRBV5-5 to TRBJ2-3; D call uncertain. The CDR3 length is 11 residues. The V end lost 2 bases, the J end lost 3 bases, and 1 base lay between the germline ends. Germline V CDR1 and CDR2: SGHKS, YYEKEE (reference sequence). CDR3 region: CASSLTDTQYF. For the CDR3, the DNA is TGTGCCAGCAGCTTAACAGATACGCAGTATTTT.

This clonotype was seen many times. The CDR3, as DNA: TGCGCCAGCAGCTCCGGAGGCGAGGATGAAAAACTGTTTTTT. Amino acids: CASSSGGEDEKLFF. The chain carries TRBV5-1 and TRBJ1-4, with unresolved D. Looked up from germline, CDR1 is SGHRS and CDR2 is YFSETQ. The CDR3 runs 14 residues. Trimming took off 3 bases at V and 6 bases at J, with 12 bases between the two ends. Using reference TRBV5-1 and TRBJ1-4 for the parts outside the CDR3, the full variable domain is KAGVTQTPRYLIKTRGQQVTLSCSPISGHRSVSWYQQTPGQGLQFLFEYFSETQRNKGNFPGRFSGRQFSNSRSEMNVSTLELGDSALYLCASSSGGEDEKLFFGSGTQLSVL.

At least ten counts were recorded for this clonotype. The CDR3 coding sequence is TGTGCAACTAGCGGGGGTTACAATGAGCAGTTCTTC. Translated: CATSGGYNEQFF. The chain employs TRBV27 and TRBJ2-1; 11 bases are a match to TRBD2. This CDR3 has 12 residues. Germline V CDR1 and CDR2: MNHEY, SMNVEV (reference sequence).

The chain combines TRBV28 with TRBJ2-3, with D tentatively TRBD2 (6 bases). The V end lost 5 bases, the J end lost 1 base, and 13 bases lay between the germline ends. Germline V CDR1 and CDR2: MDHEN, SYDVKM. This CDR3 is built from 15 residues. Here the CDR3 DNA reads TGTGCCAGCAGTGACCGGGAGTCGGGCACAGATACGCAGTATTTT. Translated, it gives CASSDRESGTDTQYF. Together with reference TRBV28 and TRBJ2-3, the CDR3 gives the full variable domain: DVKVTQSSRYLVKRTGEKVFLECVQDMDHENMFWYRQDPGLGLRLIYFSYDVKMKEKGDIPEGYSVSREKKERFSLILESASTNQTSMYLCASSDRESGTDTQYFGPGTRLTVL.

This clonotype was detected many times. The CDR3 reads CASSDSRESNQPQHF. DNA for the CDR3: TGTGCCAGCAGTGACTCAAGGGAAAGCAATCAGCCCCAGCATTTT. This chain uses TRBV2 with TRBJ1-5; D remains unclear. The germline CDR1 and CDR2 sequences are SNHLY and FYNNEI. V dropped 3 bases and J dropped 1 base, with 10 bases sitting between them. This CDR3 spans 15 amino acids.

This clonotype has only a few counts. The chain is built from TRBV19 and TRBJ2-3; maybe TRBD1 (5 bases). Germline V gives CDR1 LNHDA, CDR2 SQIVND (reference sequence). This CDR3 has 14 amino acids. The ends were cut back, 7 bases at V and 0 bases at J, with 11 bases in the middle. The CDR3 spells CASIGHSSTDTQYF. The CDR3 DNA is TGTGCCAGTATTGGACACTCTAGCACAGATACGCAGTATTTT.

There are many counts of this clonotype. The V gene is TRBV5-1, the J gene TRBJ1-1; 7 bases line up with TRBD1. The CDR3 is 15 amino acids. Germline V gene data show CDR1 as SGHRS and CDR2 as YFSETQ. The V gene end was trimmed by 0 bases and the J gene end by 3 bases; junction bases not matched to a gene: 5. CDR3 in amino acids: CASSLVAGGDTEAFF. The CDR3 nucleotides are TGCGCCAGCAGCTTGGTGGCAGGGGGGGACACTGAAGCTTTCTTT. The whole variable domain, filled in from reference TRBV5-1 and TRBJ1-1, reads KAGVTQTPRYLIKTRGQQVTLSCSPISGHRSVSWYQQTPGQGLQFLFEYFSETQRNKGNFPGRFSGRQFSNSRSEMNVSTLELGDSALYLCASSLVAGGDTEAFFGQGTRLTVV.

This clonotype was recorded many times. The chain joins TRBV11-2 to TRBJ2-2; TRBD1 aligns across 9 bases. The CDR3 has 14 residues. Germline V gene lookup returns CDR1 SGHAT and CDR2 FQNNGV. With 6 bases clipped from V and 5 bases from J, the junction kept 4 bases outside the gene matches. Written as DNA, the CDR3 is TGTGCCAGCAGTCCCGGGACAGGGACCGGGGAGCTGTTTTTT. Encoded protein: CASSPGTGTGELFF.

This clonotype has a count of ten or more. The chain links TRBV5-1 to TRBJ2-5; 9 nucleotides match TRBD1. Germline V CDR1 and CDR2: SGHRS, YFSETQ. The CDR3 is 16 residues long. Losses at the gene ends were 1 base for V and 2 bases for J; bases not matched to a gene: 6. The CDR3 nucleotides read TGCGCCAGCAGCTTGTACGGGGGGACAGGGCAAGAGACCCAGTACTTC. It specifies CASSLYGGTGQETQYF. Drawing the rest from reference TRBV5-1 and TRBJ2-5, the complete variable domain is KAGVTQTPRYLIKTRGQQVTLSCSPISGHRSVSWYQQTPGQGLQFLFEYFSETQRNKGNFPGRFSGRQFSNSRSEMNVSTLELGDSALYLCASSLYGGTGQETQYFGPGTRLLVL.

This clonotype occurred many times. The V and J genes are TRBV12-3 or TRBV12-4 and TRBJ2-2; D possibly uses TRBD1 or TRBD2 (5 bases each). The V end lost 2 bases, the J end lost 6 bases, and 16 bases lay between the germline ends. This CDR3 contains 16 residues. The CDR3 protein is CASSLSKPGSPGELFF. The CDR3 bases are TGTGCCAGCAGTTTATCTAAACCAGGGAGCCCCGGGGAGCTGTTTTTT.

This clonotype was observed at least ten times. This chain connects TRBV12-3 or TRBV12-4 to TRBJ2-7, with 7 nucleotides matching TRBD1. The CDR3 spans 14 residues. Trimming cost V 7 bases and J 7 bases; bases outside gene matches: 13. The CDR3 spells CASTPRDSGREQYF. CDR3 sequence (DNA): TGTGCCAGCACCCCCCGGGACAGCGGCCGGGAGCAGTACTTC.

This clonotype was recorded many times. The chain joins TRBV5-1 to TRBJ1-1, with D unresolved. This CDR3 has 16 residues. V lost 4 bases and J lost 0, with 16 bases in between. The germline gives CDR1 SGHRS, CDR2 YFSETQ. CDR3: CASSRMTNPMNTEAFF. CDR3 in DNA: TGCGCCAGCAGCAGAATGACTAACCCCATGAACACTGAAGCTTTCTTT.

This chain uses TRBV7-2 with TRBJ2-1; TRBD2 might be the D (6 bases). Trimming left V 4 bases short and J 6 bases short, with 22 bases between. The CDR3 runs to 17 residues. From germline, CDR1 is SGHTA and CDR2 FQGNSA. The CDR3 here is CASSSRFSGLAPNEQFF. CDR3 nucleotide sequence: TGTGCCAGCAGCTCCAGATTCTCGGGGCTAGCGCCCAATGAGCAGTTCTTC.

The chain is built from TRBV9 and TRBJ2-5; TRBD2 is a possible D gene (6 bases). The V gene lost 1 base and the J gene lost 4 bases, with 11 bases spanning the gap. The CDR3 runs 14 residues. CDR1 is SGDLS, CDR2 YYNGEE, per germline. CDR3 sequence reads: CASSVFSGGETQYF. As DNA, the CDR3 is TGTGCCAGCAGCGTATTCTCCGGGGGAGAGACCCAGTACTTC.

This clonotype was counted many times. The chain employs TRBV7-2 and TRBJ2-7; 10 positions agree with TRBD2. With V trimmed by 5 bases and J by 0 bases, 16 bases remained unmatched. The CDR3 has 19 amino acids. Germline lookup yields CDR1 SGHTA and CDR2 FQGNSA. CDR3 loop: CASSRLDLVGLAVSYEQYF. Here the CDR3 DNA reads TGTGCCAGCAGCCGCCTCGACCTCGTTGGACTAGCGGTCTCCTACGAGCAGTACTTC.

This clonotype occurred many times. The chain recombines TRBV10-2 with TRBJ2-2; D unresolved. The CDR3 runs to 11 residues. Germline lookup yields CDR1 WSHSY and CDR2 SAAADI. Trimming took 6 bases from V and 7 from J, leaving 6 bases between them. CDR3 amino acids: CASRGIGELFF. CDR3 bases: TGCGCCAGCAGGGGAATCGGGGAGCTGTTTTTT.

Worth noting for this clonotype: Because the CDR3 is missing its conserved closing phenylalanine or tryptophan, this is likely a read error. V is TRBV5-4 and J is TRBJ2-3; 7 bases match TRBD1. The V gene's germline CDR1 is SGHNT and CDR2 YYREEE (reference sequence). The length of the CDR3 is 15 residues. The DNA for the CDR3 is TGTGCCAGCAGCAGGGAGAGAGGGGGCGATGATACACAGTATTCT. Translated: CASSRERGGDDTQYS.

This clonotype has ten or more counts. J is TRBJ2-2 and V is TRBV7-9; TRBD1 matches 7 bases. Per germline, CDR1 SEHNR and CDR2 FQNEAQ (reference sequence). CDR3 length: 15 amino acids. The V and J ends lost 4 bases and 0 bases, in that order; junction bases with no gene match: 2. This chain's CDR3 is CASSSQGANTGELFF. The CDR3 region has the DNA TGTGCCAGCAGCTCGCAGGGGGCGAACACCGGGGAGCTGTTTTTT. Full variable domain (rest looked up from reference TRBV7-9 and TRBJ2-2): DTGVSQNPRHKITKRGQNVTFRCDPISEHNRLYWYRQTLGQGPEFLTYFQNEAQLEKSRLLSDRFSAERPKGSFSTLEIQRTEQGDSAMYLCASSSQGANTGELFFGEGSRLTVL.

In its sample, this clonotype was seen many times. The gene calls are TRBV5-1 and TRBJ2-5; 8 bases are a match to TRBD2. The V gene's germline CDR1 is SGHRS and CDR2 YFSETQ. The V and J ends lost 3 bases and 4 bases, in that order; junction bases with no gene match: 8. The length of the CDR3 is 15 residues. CDR3 coding DNA: TGCGCCAGCAGCTCGCCGGCAGCGGGGGTAGAGACCCAGTACTTC. Its translation: CASSSPAAGVETQYF.

Ten or more counts support this clonotype. The chain has TRBV20-1 and TRBJ1-2; 9 bases agree with TRBD1. From germline, CDR1 is DFQATT and CDR2 SNEGSKA (reference sequence). Germline trimming cut 4 bases from V and 4 bases from J; bases unmatched to any gene: 7. This CDR3 has 14 amino acids. CDR3 protein: CSAKPGTGIYGYTF. The CDR3 DNA reads TGCAGTGCTAAGCCCGGGACAGGGATCTATGGCTACACCTTC.

This clonotype appeared many times. The gene calls are TRBV6-6 and TRBJ2-1, with D unresolved. The CDR3 loop spans 15 amino acids. Germline-derived CDR1 and CDR2 are MNHNY and SVGAGI (reference sequence). V was trimmed by 5 bases and J by 0 bases, leaving 11 bases between them. The CDR3 sequence is CASSKVPPSYNEQFF. The CDR3 bases are TGTGCCAGCAGTAAAGTCCCCCCCTCCTACAATGAGCAGTTCTTC.

Many counts were recorded for this clonotype. This chain uses TRBV5-1 with TRBJ1-5; unclear D gene. Trimming left V 1 base short and J 3 bases short, with 8 bases between. Germline CDR1 SGHRS, CDR2 YFSETQ. The CDR3 has 14 residues. The CDR3 DNA is TGCGCCAGCAGCTTGTTGGTGGACAATCAGCCCCAGCATTTT. Protein: CASSLLVDNQPQHF.

This clonotype was counted between two and nine times. The gene calls are TRBV9 and TRBJ2-3; the match to TRBD2 covers 8 bases. The CDR3 is made up of 15 amino acids. CDR1 SGDLS and CDR2 YYNGEE come from the germline V gene. V lost 4 bases and J lost 3; bases outside the gene matches: 7. DNA of the CDR3: TGTGCCAGCAGCATTAGCGGGGAGTCTACAGATACGCAGTATTTT. This sequence encodes CASSISGESTDTQYF.

This clonotype has a count of ten or more. The chain combines TRBV4-1 with TRBJ2-5, with 7 bases aligning to TRBD1. Losses at the gene ends were 4 bases for V and 4 bases for J; bases not matched to a gene: 3. This CDR3 is built from 13 residues. Germline V gives CDR1 MGHRA, CDR2 YSYEKL. CDR3 sequence reads: CASSPPGGETQYF. CDR3 nucleotide sequence: TGCGCCAGCAGCCCTCCAGGGGGAGAGACCCAGTACTTC.

This clonotype has ten or more counts. This chain joins TRBV3-1 and TRBJ1-6; D unclear. Trimming took off 0 bases at V and 14 bases at J, with 14 bases between the two ends. The CDR3 spans 14 residues. Germline lookup yields CDR1 LGHDT and CDR2 YNNKEL (reference sequence). This chain's CDR3 is CASSQEVTVGSLHF. The CDR3 region has the DNA TGTGCCAGCAGCCAAGAGGTTACGGTCGGGTCCCTCCACTTT.